Below, 23 T cell receptor beta chains from the same sample are listed, as sequenced in a study of CD8 T cells in Susac syndrome. RNA amounts of 0.5 to 1 ug underwent reverse transcription with random hexamers. MiXCR, run by TCRdb on the immunoSEQ multiplex PCR reads, gives a single entry per CDR3 protein. In the table there are tens of thousands of distinct CDR3 sequences, over 90% of which are singletons. The sequencing input was CD4+ T cells from PBMCs. These receptors all stem from a human donor with Susac syndrome.

This chain connects TRBV9 to TRBJ1-2; no firm D call. The germline V and J ends were trimmed by 0 bases and 8 bases, with 11 bases remaining between them. The CDR3 runs 13 residues. Germline-derived CDR1 and CDR2 are SGDLS and YYNGEE. The DNA of the CDR3 is TGTGCCAGCAGCGTAGCTTACGGTTGGGGCTACACCTTC. Its protein product is CASSVAYGWGYTF.

The CDR3 spells CASSLEDRGTDTQYF. As DNA, the CDR3 is TGCGCCAGCAGCTTGGAGGACAGGGGGACAGATACGCAGTATTTT. V is TRBV5-1 and J is TRBJ2-3; 10 bases map to TRBD1. Germline V gives CDR1 SGHRS, CDR2 YFSETQ. V shed 0 bases, J shed 3 bases, and the junction held 1 base outside the gene matches. The CDR3 is 15 amino acids.

The CDR3 DNA is TGCAGTGCTAGAGATGGGGTGCGGGGGCTTCGCACAGATACGCAGTATTTT. Its translation: CSARDGVRGLRTDTQYF. This chain joins TRBV20-1 and TRBJ2-3, with a tentative D call TRBD2 (7 bases). The germline gives CDR1 DFQATT, CDR2 SNEGSKA (reference sequence). The CDR3 has 17 amino acids. V lost 0 bases to trimming and J lost 1 base, with 17 bases between them.

The chain combines TRBV12-3 or TRBV12-4 with TRBJ2-3, with 14 bases fitting TRBD2. The CDR3 extends over 16 amino acids. The V gene end was trimmed by 6 bases and the J gene end by 7 bases; junction bases not matched to a gene: 9. DNA of the CDR3: TGTGCCAGCAGCCGCGGACTAGCGGGGGGCAGCTATACGCAGTATTTT. Translated: CASSRGLAGGSYTQYF.

The rearrangement links TRBV4-3 to TRBJ2-2; 8 nucleotides match TRBD2. From germline, CDR1 is LGHNA and CDR2 YSLEER. V gave up 1 base and J gave up 10 bases; unmatched junction bases: 8. This CDR3 comprises 15 residues. CDR3 region: CASSQATGGREELFF. Here the CDR3 DNA reads TGCGCCAGCAGCCAAGCGACGGGGGGGCGGGAGGAGCTGTTTTTT.

The rearrangement uses TRBV6-5 and TRBJ1-1; TRBD1 matches 9 bases. Germline V gives CDR1 MNHEY, CDR2 SVGAGI. This CDR3 spans 14 amino acids. V shed 4 bases and J 2 bases; nucleotides not matched to a gene: 2. The CDR3 nucleotides are TGTGCCAGCAGTTGGGACAGGGATAACACTGAAGCTTTCTTT. Translated: CASSWDRDNTEAFF.

The chain carries TRBV4-1 and TRBJ2-4, with a possible D match to TRBD2 (6 bases). The length of the CDR3 is 17 residues. Trimming pared 4 bases from V and 0 bases from J, leaving 16 bases between. In germline, CDR1 is MGHRA, CDR2 YSYEKL. This chain's CDR3 is CASSPAGDSIAKNIQYF. The CDR3 DNA follows: TGCGCCAGCAGCCCCGCCGGGGACTCCATAGCCAAAAACATTCAGTACTTC.

The chain carries TRBV30 and TRBJ2-3; D not certain. From germline, CDR1 is GTSNPN and CDR2 SVGIG (reference sequence). V was pared by 5 bases and J by 6 bases, with 6 bases between. The CDR3 contains 10 residues. The CDR3 sequence is CAWVGDTQYF. The CDR3 nucleotides are TGTGCCTGGGTGGGTGATACGCAGTATTTT.

V gene TRBV12-3 or TRBV12-4 combines with J gene TRBJ1-5; D is unclear. The CDR3 consists of 14 residues. Trimming removed 7 bases from V and 9 bases from J, with 19 bases in between. CDR3 bases: TGTGCCAGCACCCCGCGGAGTTCAGCTAGGCCCCAGCATTTT. Translated, it gives CASTPRSSARPQHF.

This chain connects TRBV6-6 to TRBJ2-5; D possibly corresponds to TRBD2 (6 bases). The V gene lost 7 bases and the J gene lost 1 base, with 10 bases spanning the gap. Germline-derived CDR1 and CDR2 are MNHNY and SVGAGI (reference sequence). CDR3 length: 13 amino acids. This CDR3 is CASIREPQETQYF. CDR3 nucleotides: TGTGCCAGCATCCGGGAGCCCCAAGAGACCCAGTACTTC.

In DNA form, the CDR3 reads TGTGCCTGGAGTGCGATGGTGTCCGGGGAGCTGTTTTTT. It translates to CAWSAMVSGELFF. This chain links TRBV30 with TRBJ2-2; D unresolved. The germline CDR1 and CDR2 sequences are GTSNPN and SVGIG (reference sequence). CDR3 length: 13 amino acids. The V end was cut by 1 base, the J end by 6 bases, with 9 bases between.

This clonotype was recorded only once. This chain connects TRBV9 to TRBJ1-1; a possible D gene is TRBD1 (5 bases). CDR1 SGDLS and CDR2 YYNGEE come from the germline V gene. The CDR3 has 13 residues. Trimming took 0 bases from V and 12 from J, leaving 15 bases between them. The CDR3 here is CASSVEGQGTPFF. As DNA, the CDR3 is TGTGCCAGCAGCGTAGAGGGCCAGGGAACTCCTTTCTTT.

The rearrangement joins TRBV12-3 or TRBV12-4 to TRBJ2-4; maybe TRBD2 (6 bases). The CDR3 consists of 12 residues. Trimming left V 7 bases short and J 7 bases short, with 11 bases between. The CDR3 is CASMSAGNIQYF. CDR3 in DNA: TGTGCCAGCATGAGCGCGGGGAACATTCAGTACTTC.

The chain recombines TRBV9 with TRBJ1-3; TRBD1 agrees at 10 bases. The CDR3 spans 15 residues. Per germline, CDR1 SGDLS and CDR2 YYNGEE. The ends lost 0 bases at V and 4 bases at J; junction bases unmatched: 1. The CDR3 loop reads CASSVAGQGGNTIYF. The DNA for the CDR3 is TGTGCCAGCAGCGTAGCGGGACAGGGGGGAAACACCATATATTTT.

The chain links TRBV5-1 to TRBJ2-6; TRBD2 is a possible D gene (6 bases). The ends were cut back, 3 bases at V and 2 bases at J, with 12 bases in the middle. This CDR3 comprises 16 residues. CDR1 SGHRS and CDR2 YFSETQ come from the germline V gene. This CDR3 reads CASSWMAGTGANVLTF. CDR3 nucleotide sequence: TGCGCCAGCAGCTGGATGGCGGGAACTGGGGCCAACGTCCTGACTTTC. Using reference TRBV5-1 and TRBJ2-6 for the parts outside the CDR3, the full variable domain is KAGVTQTPRYLIKTRGQQVTLSCSPISGHRSVSWYQQTPGQGLQFLFEYFSETQRNKGNFPGRFSGRQFSNSRSEMNVSTLELGDSALYLCASSWMAGTGANVLTFGAGSRLTVL.

V usage is TRBV6-2 or TRBV6-3 and J usage is TRBJ1-2, with unresolved D. V dropped 4 bases and J dropped 8 bases, with 5 bases sitting between them. CDR3 length equals 10 residues. Germline CDR1 MNHEY, CDR2 SVGEGT. CDR3 sequence: CASSWPGYTF. CDR3 nucleotides: TGTGCCAGCAGTTGGCCGGGCTACACCTTC.

This chain connects TRBV29-1 to TRBJ1-1; D gene ambiguous. Germline assignment: CDR1 SQVTM and CDR2 ANQGSEA. V gave up 2 bases and J gave up 10 bases, with 17 bases separating them. The CDR3 sequence is 13 residues long. This CDR3 is CSVERSSLEGAFF. The CDR3 region has the DNA TGCAGCGTTGAAAGGTCCTCACTTGAGGGAGCTTTCTTT.

CDR3 sequence: CASSPPGVRNNEQFF. For the CDR3, the DNA is TGTGCCAGCTCACCACCGGGGGTTCGGAACAATGAGCAGTTCTTC. The V and J genes are TRBV18 and TRBJ2-1, with D possibly being TRBD1 or TRBD2 (5 bases each). V lost 0 bases to trimming and J lost 5 bases, with 11 bases between them. CDR3 length equals 15 residues. Germline CDR1 and CDR2: KGHSH and LQKENI.

V and J are TRBV20-1 and TRBJ2-7, with D tentatively TRBD2 (5 bases). V lost 3 bases and J 2 bases, leaving 11 bases between the germline ends. CDR1 is DFQATT and CDR2 is SNEGSKA in the germline V gene (reference sequence). CDR3 size: 13 residues. DNA of the CDR3: TGCAGTGCTAGCCGGGAAGGAGCCTACGAGCAGTACTTC. Its protein is CSASREGAYEQYF.

The V gene is TRBV5-6, the J gene TRBJ1-5; TRBD1 matches 8 bases. Germline loops: CDR1 SGHDT, CDR2 YYEEEE. After removal of 5 bases from V and 5 bases from J, the junction contained 9 bases not matched to a gene. The CDR3 contains 15 residues. The CDR3 DNA reads TGTGCCAGCAGATCTAGGACAGGGTCGCATCAGCCCCAGCATTTT. It codes for CASRSRTGSHQPQHF. Full variable domain (missing parts from reference TRBV5-6 and TRBJ1-5): DAGVTQSPTHLIKTRGQQVTLRCSPKSGHDTVSWYQQALGQGPQFIFQYYEEEERQRGNFPDRFSGHQFPNYSSELNVNALLLGDSALYLCASRSRTGSHQPQHFGDGTRLSIL.

The V and J genes are TRBV18 and TRBJ2-1, with D possibly being TRBD2 (6 bases). The V gene lost 3 bases and the J gene lost 5 bases, with 8 bases spanning the gap. Germline V gene lookup returns CDR1 KGHSH and CDR2 LQKENI. The CDR3 is 13 residues long. The CDR3 coding sequence is TGTGCCAGCTCACCGGGGAGGAACAATGAGCAGTTCTTC. Translated, it gives CASSPGRNNEQFF.

V is TRBV9 and J is TRBJ2-1; a possible D gene is TRBD2 (5 bases). Germline values: CDR1 SGDLS, CDR2 YYNGEE. The CDR3 consists of 14 residues. V was cut by 7 bases and J by 2 bases, with 13 bases left in between. CDR3 sequence reads: CASASGLTYNEQFF. The CDR3 DNA reads TGTGCCAGCGCGAGCGGACTCACCTACAATGAGCAGTTCTTC.

CDR3 loop: CASNPGTGAAGYTF. In DNA, the CDR3 is TGTGCCAGCAACCCCGGGACAGGGGCAGCTGGCTACACCTTC. The chain links TRBV2 to TRBJ1-2; TRBD1 matches 10 bases. V shed 7 bases, J shed 7 bases, and the junction held 9 bases outside the gene matches. CDR3 length: 14 residues. The germline gives CDR1 SNHLY, CDR2 FYNNEI.